The sequence of this T cell receptor (beta chain) was determined in a study of cytomegalovirus exposure and HLA in healthy donors. General study points: TCR beta sequences reportedly predicted the HLA-A and HLA-B alleles of most subjects accurately. In an earlier analysis, in some 500 donors, most V segments appeared productive either ~90% or ~30% of the time.

A word on this clone: Antigen specificity is unknown.

Germline CDR1 and CDR2: SGHTA and FQGTGA. This CDR3 is 14 amino acids long. V was pared by 5 bases and J by 1 base, with 11 bases between. Amplification used 60 Vbeta primers and 13 Jbeta primers. The method was immunoSEQ multiplex PCR; TCRdb's version includes in-frame clones alone and lacks a portion of them. Altogether around 130,000 clones are present, 80% being singletons, with the ten largest covering 1%. The receptor was isolated from a man aged 40-50 years in good health and CMV-seronegative. This chain uses TRBV7-3 with TRBJ1-1; D not certain. What was sequenced was PBMCs. The CDR3 loop is CASSPLGPNTEAFF. The CDR3 DNA follows: TGTGCCAGCAGCCCGCTTGGGCCGAACACTGAAGCTTTCTTT.